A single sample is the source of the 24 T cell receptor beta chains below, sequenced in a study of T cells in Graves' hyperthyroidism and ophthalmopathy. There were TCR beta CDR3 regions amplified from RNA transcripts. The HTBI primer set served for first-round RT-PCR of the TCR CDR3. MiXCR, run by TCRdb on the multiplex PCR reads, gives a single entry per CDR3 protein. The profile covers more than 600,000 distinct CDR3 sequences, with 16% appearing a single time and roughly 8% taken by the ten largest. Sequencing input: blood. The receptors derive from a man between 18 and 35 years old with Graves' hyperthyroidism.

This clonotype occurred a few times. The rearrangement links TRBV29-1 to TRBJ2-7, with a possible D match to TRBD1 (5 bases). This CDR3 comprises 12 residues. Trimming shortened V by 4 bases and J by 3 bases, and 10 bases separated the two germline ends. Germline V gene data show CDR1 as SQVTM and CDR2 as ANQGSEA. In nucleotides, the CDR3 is TGCAGCGTTGGTGGGGCTCACTACGAGCAGTACTTC. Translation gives CSVGGAHYEQYF.

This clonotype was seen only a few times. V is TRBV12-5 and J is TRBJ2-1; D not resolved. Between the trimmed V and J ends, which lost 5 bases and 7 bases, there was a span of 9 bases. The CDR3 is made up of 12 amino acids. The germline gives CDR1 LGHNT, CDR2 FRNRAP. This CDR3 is CASGPRMNEQFF. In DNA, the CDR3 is TGTGCTAGTGGTCCCCGTATGAATGAGCAGTTCTTC.

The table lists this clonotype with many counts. The CDR3 DNA reads as TGCAGTGCTAGAGAGGTGACGCTAGATGAGCAGTTCTTC. As protein: CSAREVTLDEQFF. The chain is built from TRBV20-1 and TRBJ2-1; D call uncertain. CDR3 length: 13 residues. Germline CDR1 is DFQATT and CDR2 is SNEGSKA (reference sequence). The germline V and J ends were trimmed by 0 bases and 8 bases, with 11 bases remaining between them.

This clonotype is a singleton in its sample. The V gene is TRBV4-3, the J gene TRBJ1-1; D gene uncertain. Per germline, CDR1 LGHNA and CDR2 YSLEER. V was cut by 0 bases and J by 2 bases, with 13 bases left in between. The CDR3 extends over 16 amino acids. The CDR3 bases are TGCGCCAGCAGCCAAGAGCCCCCGAGACTTAACACTGAAGCTTTCTTT. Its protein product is CASSQEPPRLNTEAFF.

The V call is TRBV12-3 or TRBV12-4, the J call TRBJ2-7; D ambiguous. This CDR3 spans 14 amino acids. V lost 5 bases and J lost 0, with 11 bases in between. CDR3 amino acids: CASSPGRRSYEQYF. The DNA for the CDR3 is TGTGCCAGCAGTCCCGGCCGACGCTCCTACGAGCAGTACTTC.

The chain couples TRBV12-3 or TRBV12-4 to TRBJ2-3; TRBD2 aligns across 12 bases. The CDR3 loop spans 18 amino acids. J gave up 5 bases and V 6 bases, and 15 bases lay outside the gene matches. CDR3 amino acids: CASRGGTSGRGKGDTQYF. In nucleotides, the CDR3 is TGTGCCAGCAGAGGAGGGACTAGCGGGCGAGGGAAGGGAGATACGCAGTATTTT.

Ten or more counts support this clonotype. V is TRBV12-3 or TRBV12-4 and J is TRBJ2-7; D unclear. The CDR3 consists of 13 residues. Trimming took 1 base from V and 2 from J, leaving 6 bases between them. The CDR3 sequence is CASSLVGPYEQYF. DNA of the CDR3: TGTGCCAGCAGTTTAGTGGGTCCCTACGAGCAGTACTTC.

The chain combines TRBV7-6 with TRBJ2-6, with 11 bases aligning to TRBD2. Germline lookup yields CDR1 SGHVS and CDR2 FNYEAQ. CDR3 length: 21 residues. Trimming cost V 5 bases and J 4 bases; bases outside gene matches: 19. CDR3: CASSPYPPVLAGVWGANVLTF. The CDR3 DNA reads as TGTGCCAGCAGCCCCTACCCACCCGTACTAGCGGGAGTTTGGGGGGCCAACGTCCTGACTTTC.

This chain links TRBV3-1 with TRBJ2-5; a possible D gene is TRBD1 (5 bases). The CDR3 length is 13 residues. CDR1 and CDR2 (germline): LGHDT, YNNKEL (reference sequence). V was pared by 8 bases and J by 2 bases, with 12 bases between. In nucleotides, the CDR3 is TGTGCCAGCCTGGAAAGGGGACAAGAGACCCAGTACTTC. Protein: CASLERGQETQYF.

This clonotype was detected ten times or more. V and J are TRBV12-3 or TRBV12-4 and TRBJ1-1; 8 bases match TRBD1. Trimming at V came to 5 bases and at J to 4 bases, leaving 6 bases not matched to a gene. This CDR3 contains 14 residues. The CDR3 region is CASSPQGVSTEAFF. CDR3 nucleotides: TGTGCCAGCAGTCCACAGGGGGTTAGCACTGAAGCTTTCTTT.

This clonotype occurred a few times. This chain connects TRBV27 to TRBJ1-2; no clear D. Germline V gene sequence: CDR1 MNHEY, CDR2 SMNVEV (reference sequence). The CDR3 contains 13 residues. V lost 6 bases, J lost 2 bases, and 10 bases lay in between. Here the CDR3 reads CASSYKGNYGYTF. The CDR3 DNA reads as TGTGCCAGCAGCTATAAAGGGAACTATGGCTACACCTTC.

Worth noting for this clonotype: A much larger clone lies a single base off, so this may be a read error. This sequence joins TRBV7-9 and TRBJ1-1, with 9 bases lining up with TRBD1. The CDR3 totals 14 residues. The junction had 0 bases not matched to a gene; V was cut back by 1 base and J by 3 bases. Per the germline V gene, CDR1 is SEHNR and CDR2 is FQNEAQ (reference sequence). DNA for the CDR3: TGTGCCAGCAGCTTAGGGGACAGGGACACTGAAGCTTTCTTT. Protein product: CASSLGDRDTEAFF.

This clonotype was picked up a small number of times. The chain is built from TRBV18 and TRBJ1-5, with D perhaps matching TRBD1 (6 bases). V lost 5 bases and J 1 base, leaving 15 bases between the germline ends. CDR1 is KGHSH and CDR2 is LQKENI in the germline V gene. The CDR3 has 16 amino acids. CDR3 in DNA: TGTGCCAGCTCAACCAAACAAGGGGGAAGCAATCAGCCCCAGCATTTT. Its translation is CASSTKQGGSNQPQHF.

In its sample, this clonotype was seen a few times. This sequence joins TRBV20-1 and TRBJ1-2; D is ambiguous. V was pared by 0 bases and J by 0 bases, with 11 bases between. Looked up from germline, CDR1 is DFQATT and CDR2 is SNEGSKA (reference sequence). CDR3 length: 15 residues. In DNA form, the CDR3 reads TGCAGTGCTAGAGATGCGGCACTACCTAACTATGGCTACACCTTC. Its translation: CSARDAALPNYGYTF.

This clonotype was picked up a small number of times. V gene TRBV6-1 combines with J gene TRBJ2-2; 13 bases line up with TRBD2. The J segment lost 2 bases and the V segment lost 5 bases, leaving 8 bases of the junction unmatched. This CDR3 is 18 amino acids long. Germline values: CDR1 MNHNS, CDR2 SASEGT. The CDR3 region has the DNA TGTGCCAGCAGTTTAGGCGGACTAGCGGGAGCTAACACCGGGGAGCTGTTTTTT. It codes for CASSLGGLAGANTGELFF.

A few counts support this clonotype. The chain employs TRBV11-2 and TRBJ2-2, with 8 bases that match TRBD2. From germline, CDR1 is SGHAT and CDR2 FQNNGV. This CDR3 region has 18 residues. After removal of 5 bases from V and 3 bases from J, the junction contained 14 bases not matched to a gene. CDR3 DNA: TGTGCCAGCAGCACGGTCCTCGGGACTAGGGCCTACACCGGGGAGCTGTTTTTT. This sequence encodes CASSTVLGTRAYTGELFF.

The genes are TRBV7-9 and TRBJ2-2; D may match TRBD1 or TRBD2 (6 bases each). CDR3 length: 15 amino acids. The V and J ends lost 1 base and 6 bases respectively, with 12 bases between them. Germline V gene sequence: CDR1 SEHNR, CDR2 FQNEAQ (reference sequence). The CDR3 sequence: CASSLELAGAGELFF. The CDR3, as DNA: TGTGCCAGCAGCTTAGAACTAGCAGGGGCCGGGGAGCTGTTTTTT.

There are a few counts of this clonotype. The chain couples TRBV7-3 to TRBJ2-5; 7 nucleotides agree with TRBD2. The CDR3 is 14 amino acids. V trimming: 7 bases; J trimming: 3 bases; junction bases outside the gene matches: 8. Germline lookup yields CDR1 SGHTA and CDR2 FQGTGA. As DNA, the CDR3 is TGTGCCAGCAACCCCGGGGGGATGAAAGAGACCCAGTACTTC. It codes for CASNPGGMKETQYF.

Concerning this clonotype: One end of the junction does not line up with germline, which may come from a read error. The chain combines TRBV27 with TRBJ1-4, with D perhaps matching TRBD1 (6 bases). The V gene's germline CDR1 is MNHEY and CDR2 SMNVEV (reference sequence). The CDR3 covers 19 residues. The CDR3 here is CASSLSIPGRGATNEKLFF. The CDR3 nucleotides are TGTGCCAGCAGCTTATCTATCCCGGGCAGGGGCGCAACTAATGAAAAACTGTTTTTT.

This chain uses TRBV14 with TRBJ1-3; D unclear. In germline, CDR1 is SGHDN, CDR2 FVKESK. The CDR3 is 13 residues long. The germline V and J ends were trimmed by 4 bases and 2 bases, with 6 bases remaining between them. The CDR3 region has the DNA TGTGCCAGCAGCCGAGGAACTGGAAACACCATATATTTT. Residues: CASSRGTGNTIYF.

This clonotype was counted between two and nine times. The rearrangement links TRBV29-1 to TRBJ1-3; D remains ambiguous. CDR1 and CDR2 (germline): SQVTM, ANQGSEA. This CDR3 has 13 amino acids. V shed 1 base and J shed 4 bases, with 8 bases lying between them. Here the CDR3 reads CSVEGQFGNTIYF. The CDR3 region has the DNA TGCAGCGTTGAAGGGCAGTTCGGAAACACCATATATTTT.

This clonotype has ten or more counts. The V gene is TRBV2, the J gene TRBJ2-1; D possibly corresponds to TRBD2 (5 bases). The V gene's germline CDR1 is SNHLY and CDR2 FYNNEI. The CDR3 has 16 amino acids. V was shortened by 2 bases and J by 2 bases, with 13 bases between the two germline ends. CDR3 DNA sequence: TGTGCCAGCAGTGAAACCCAGCGGAGAACCTACAATGAGCAGTTCTTC. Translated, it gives CASSETQRRTYNEQFF.

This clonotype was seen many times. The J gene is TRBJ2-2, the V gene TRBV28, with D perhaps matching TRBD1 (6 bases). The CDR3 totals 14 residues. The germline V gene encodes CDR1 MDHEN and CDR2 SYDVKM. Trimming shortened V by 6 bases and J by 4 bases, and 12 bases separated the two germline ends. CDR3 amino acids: CASRNRVSTGELFF. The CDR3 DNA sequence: TGTGCCAGCAGAAACAGGGTCAGCACCGGGGAGCTGTTTTTT. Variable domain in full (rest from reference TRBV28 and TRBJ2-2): DVKVTQSSRYLVKRTGEKVFLECVQDMDHENMFWYRQDPGLGLRLIYFSYDVKMKEKGDIPEGYSVSREKKERFSLILESASTNQTSMYLCASRNRVSTGELFFGEGSRLTVL.

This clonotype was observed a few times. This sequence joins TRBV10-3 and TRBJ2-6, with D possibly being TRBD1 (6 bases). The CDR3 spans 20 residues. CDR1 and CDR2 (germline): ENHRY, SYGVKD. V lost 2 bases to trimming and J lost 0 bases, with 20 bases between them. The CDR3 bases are TGTGCCATCAGTGAGAGGGGGACCGGGACAAACCCCTCTGGGGCCAACGTCCTGACTTTC. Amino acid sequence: CAISERGTGTNPSGANVLTF.